Following are 24 T cell receptor beta chains from one sample sequenced in a study of CD8 T cells in ankylosing spondylitis (dated by TCRdb to the late 2010s). The protocol used for the library was 5' RACE. The run used an Illumina HiSeq 2500. TCRdb trimmed the raw reads at Q25, called clones with MiXCR and kept productive beta chains. Every entry covers one CDR3 protein and lists the most common genes and DNA from its rows. The sample table shows about 340,000 distinct CDR3 sequences, and roughly 14% are seen once. The ten largest clones represent about 1.1% of the sample. The sequencing input was blood, either unsorted or a sorted T cell fraction (not recorded which). Receptors originate from a male donor with ankylosing spondylitis or in good health (not recorded which).

CDR3 bases: TGCAGTGCTAGGTGGACAGGGAAAACCTACGAGCAGTACTTC. This encodes CSARWTGKTYEQYF. The chain carries TRBV20-1 and TRBJ2-7, with 8 nucleotides matching TRBD1. With 3 bases clipped from V and 2 bases from J, the junction kept 6 bases outside the gene matches. The CDR3 length is 14 residues. The germline gives CDR1 DFQATT, CDR2 SNEGSKA (reference sequence).

V usage is TRBV5-1 and J usage is TRBJ2-1; 7 bases agree with TRBD2. Trimming took 4 bases from V and 5 from J; bases not matched to a gene: 6. The V gene's germline CDR1 is SGHRS and CDR2 YFSETQ. The CDR3 totals 14 residues. The CDR3 spells CASSALGGDNEQFF. For the CDR3, the DNA is TGCGCCAGCAGCGCGCTGGGGGGGGACAATGAGCAGTTCTTC. Using reference TRBV5-1 and TRBJ2-1 for the parts outside the CDR3, the full variable domain is KAGVTQTPRYLIKTRGQQVTLSCSPISGHRSVSWYQQTPGQGLQFLFEYFSETQRNKGNFPGRFSGRQFSNSRSEMNVSTLELGDSALYLCASSALGGDNEQFFGPGTRLTVL.

The chain links TRBV5-1 to TRBJ2-5, with 9 positions matching TRBD1. CDR1 and CDR2 (germline): SGHRS, YFSETQ. J gave up 5 bases and V 1 base, and 6 bases lay outside the gene matches. The CDR3 length is 15 residues. CDR3: CASSLTGTGGETQYF. CDR3 DNA sequence: TGCGCCAGCAGCTTGACAGGCACAGGGGGCGAGACCCAGTACTTC.

This clonotype turned up a few times. The V call is TRBV12-3 or TRBV12-4, the J call TRBJ2-1, with 9 nucleotides matching TRBD2. V shed 5 bases, J shed 2 bases, and the junction held 4 bases outside the gene matches. This CDR3 is 15 amino acids long. Here the CDR3 reads CASSGRLAAYNEQFF. As DNA, the CDR3 is TGTGCCAGCAGTGGAAGACTAGCGGCCTACAATGAGCAGTTCTTC.

This chain uses TRBV4-1 with TRBJ2-3; TRBD2 is a possible D gene (5 bases). Trimming shortened V by 0 bases and J by 4 bases, and 14 bases separated the two germline ends. The CDR3 runs to 16 residues. The germline V gene encodes CDR1 MGHRA and CDR2 YSYEKL. CDR3 in DNA: TGCGCCAGCAGCCAAGAACGAGGGTACGCGGCAGATACGCAGTATTTT. Protein sequence: CASSQERGYAADTQYF.

This clonotype was counted a few times. The CDR3 DNA is TGCAGTGCTCTACAGGTAATTGGAAATGAGCAGTTCTTC. Amino acid sequence: CSALQVIGNEQFF. This chain joins TRBV20-1 and TRBJ2-1; D is possibly TRBD1 (5 bases). Germline assignment: CDR1 DFQATT and CDR2 SNEGSKA (reference sequence). There are 13 residues in the CDR3. The V gene lost 5 bases and the J gene lost 7 bases, with 15 bases spanning the gap.

The sample holds many counts of this clonotype. At one boundary the junction diverges from the germline segment, which might be a read error. The chain uses TRBV5-1 and TRBJ1-1; D ambiguous. CDR3 length: 13 residues. Germline V lookup: CDR1 SGHRS, CDR2 YFSETQ. CDR3 sequence reads: CASSLALNTEAFF. The CDR3 coding sequence is TGTGCCAGCAGCTTAGCCCTGAACACTGAAGCTTTCTTT.

This clonotype was seen only a few times. The gene calls are TRBV20-1 and TRBJ2-7; 11 positions match TRBD2. The germline V gene has CDR1 DFQATT and CDR2 SNEGSKA (reference sequence). The CDR3 loop spans 14 amino acids. The ends lost 1 base at V and 4 bases at J; junction bases unmatched: 3. CDR3 DNA: TGCAGTGCTAGAGCTAGCGGGAGGACATACGAGCAGTACTTC. It codes for CSARASGRTYEQYF.

This rearrangement joins TRBV20-1 to TRBJ1-5; 7 bases line up with TRBD1. The CDR3 runs 13 residues. With 6 bases clipped from V and 3 bases from J, the junction kept 5 bases outside the gene matches. The germline CDR1 and CDR2 sequences are DFQATT and SNEGSKA (reference sequence). In DNA form, the CDR3 reads TGCAGTGCCCTACAGGGGACCAATCAGCCCCAGCATTTT. Residues: CSALQGTNQPQHF.

This clonotype came up a few times. The chain carries TRBV20-1 and TRBJ2-3; D could derive from TRBD1 or TRBD2 (5 bases each). Germline CDR1 reads DFQATT; CDR2 reads SNEGSKA (reference sequence). V shed 0 bases and J shed 3 bases, with 16 bases lying between them. The CDR3 sequence is 16 residues long. CDR3 sequence (DNA): TGCAGTGCTAGAGATCGGGGCAGGGAGAGGACAGATACGCAGTATTTT. This codes for CSARDRGRERTDTQYF.

This clonotype turned up a few times. The chain is built from TRBV7-9 and TRBJ1-2; D call uncertain. There are 15 residues in the CDR3. Deletions cut 2 bases from V and 2 bases from J, with 12 bases between. Germline values: CDR1 SEHNR, CDR2 FQNEAQ (reference sequence). The chain's CDR3 is CASSLSAAANYGYTF. The CDR3, as DNA: TGTGCCAGCAGCTTATCCGCAGCGGCAAACTATGGCTACACCTTC.

J is TRBJ2-2 and V is TRBV10-2, with 14 bases lining up with TRBD2. Trimming at V came to 3 bases and at J to 5 bases, leaving 11 bases not matched to a gene. Germline CDR1 reads WSHSY; CDR2 reads SAAADI. This CDR3 contains 19 residues. The CDR3 loop reads CASSDQRTSGGPGTGELFF. The DNA for the CDR3 is TGCGCCAGCAGTGACCAAAGGACTAGCGGGGGGCCGGGGACCGGGGAGCTGTTTTTT.

The rearrangement uses TRBV6-1 and TRBJ2-1; D possibly corresponds to TRBD2 (7 bases). V dropped 7 bases and J dropped 3 bases, with 16 bases sitting between them. The CDR3 covers 15 residues. In germline, CDR1 is MNHNS, CDR2 SASEGT. Here the CDR3 reads CASKGGDDLYNEQFF. DNA for the CDR3: TGTGCCAGCAAGGGGGGGGACGACCTCTACAATGAGCAGTTCTTC.

The CDR3, as DNA: TGTGCCAGCAGTTTACCGGGACAGGGGTGGACTGAAGCTTTCTTT. Its translation: CASSLPGQGWTEAFF. The chain links TRBV25-1 to TRBJ1-1, with 10 bases aligning to TRBD1. Trimming removed 5 bases from V and 5 bases from J; junction bases left unmatched: 8. Germline values: CDR1 MGHDK, CDR2 SYGVNS. CDR3 size: 15 residues.

The chain recombines TRBV7-9 with TRBJ1-5; D gene ambiguous. Germline assignment: CDR1 SEHNR and CDR2 FQNEAQ (reference sequence). Trimming stripped 5 bases from V and 0 bases from J, with 14 bases between. This CDR3 contains 16 residues. The chain's CDR3 is CASSPIQSVSNQPQHF. The CDR3 bases are TGTGCCAGCAGCCCCATCCAGTCAGTTAGCAATCAGCCCCAGCATTTT. Using reference TRBV7-9 and TRBJ1-5 for the parts outside the CDR3, the full variable domain is DTGVSQNPRHKITKRGQNVTFRCDPISEHNRLYWYRQTLGQGPEFLTYFQNEAQLEKSRLLSDRFSAERPKGSFSTLEIQRTEQGDSAMYLCASSPIQSVSNQPQHFGDGTRLSIL.

This clonotype was detected a few times. The J gene is TRBJ2-2, the V gene TRBV5-1; D perhaps matches TRBD2 (6 bases). CDR1 is SGHRS and CDR2 is YFSETQ in the germline V gene. V was cut by 6 bases and J by 4 bases, with 16 bases left in between. The CDR3 extends over 15 amino acids. The CDR3 spells CASKVTEGSTGELFF. The CDR3 DNA sequence: TGCGCCAGCAAGGTGACGGAGGGGAGCACCGGGGAGCTGTTTTTT.

The sample holds many counts of this clonotype. An end of the junction does not agree with germline; a read error may underlie this. V and J are TRBV2 and TRBJ2-1; 7 bases line up with TRBD2. CDR1 SNHLY and CDR2 FYNNEI come from the germline V gene. This CDR3 has 11 residues. The chain's CDR3 is CGGSSYNEQFF. The CDR3 nucleotides are TGCGGGGGGAGCTCCTACAATGAGCAGTTCTTC.

This clonotype came up a few times. This sequence joins TRBV18 and TRBJ2-5; no firm D call. This CDR3 has 13 amino acids. CDR1 is KGHSH and CDR2 is LQKENI in the germline V gene. V lost 2 bases and J 5 bases, leaving 9 bases between the germline ends. CDR3: CASSPMVTETQYF. In nucleotides, the CDR3 is TGTGCCAGCTCACCAATGGTGACGGAGACCCAGTACTTC.

The table lists this clonotype with a few counts. The chain is built from TRBV7-9 and TRBJ2-7, with D unresolved. Germline V gene data show CDR1 as SEHNR and CDR2 as FQNEAQ (reference sequence). The ends were cut back, 4 bases at V and 5 bases at J, with 9 bases in the middle. The CDR3 is 12 amino acids. The CDR3 reads CASSYLGHEQYF. The CDR3 DNA reads TGTGCCAGCAGCTACTTAGGACACGAGCAGTACTTC.

This clonotype has at least ten counts. The chain is built from TRBV12-3 or TRBV12-4 and TRBJ2-7; no reliable D call. With 3 bases removed from V and 2 bases from J, the gap between germline ends came to 8 bases. This CDR3 spans 13 amino acids. CDR3 bases: TGTGCCAGCAGTTTCGGGTATACCTACGAGCAGTACTTC. Translating it yields CASSFGYTYEQYF.

This clonotype turned up a few times. The J gene is TRBJ1-1, the V gene TRBV29-1; a weak D match, TRBD1 (6 bases). Germline CDR1 is SQVTM and CDR2 is ANQGSEA. The CDR3 is 13 residues long. Deletions cut 6 bases from V and 0 bases from J, with 11 bases between. CDR3 in amino acids: CSVSGTLNTEAFF. The CDR3 coding sequence is TGCAGCGTCTCCGGGACACTGAACACTGAAGCTTTCTTT.

This clonotype was counted only a few times. This rearrangement joins TRBV20-1 to TRBJ2-7, with D tentatively TRBD1 (6 bases). This CDR3 is 16 amino acids long. Between the trimmed V and J ends, which lost 2 bases and 7 bases, there was a span of 24 bases. Germline values: CDR1 DFQATT, CDR2 SNEGSKA (reference sequence). The CDR3 sequence is CSARPWAQGANWEQYF. DNA of the CDR3: TGCAGTGCTAGACCCTGGGCACAGGGCGCTAACTGGGAGCAGTACTTC.

The chain joins TRBV4-1 to TRBJ2-1, with 8 bases matching TRBD2. The CDR3 totals 16 residues. Trimming at V came to 2 bases and at J to 9 bases, leaving 12 bases not matched to a gene. Germline V gives CDR1 MGHRA, CDR2 YSYEKL. The chain's CDR3 is CASSQTPAGGATEQFF. CDR3 nucleotides: TGCGCCAGCAGCCAAACCCCCGCCGGGGGGGCCACTGAGCAGTTCTTC.

The V and J genes are TRBV7-2 and TRBJ2-1, with D perhaps TRBD1 or TRBD2 (5 bases each). This CDR3 is built from 15 residues. Trimming shortened V by 4 bases and J by 6 bases, and 16 bases separated the two germline ends. Germline V gives CDR1 SGHTA, CDR2 FQGNSA. DNA of the CDR3: TGTGCCAGCAGCTCGGGACGCCCAGCCCCCAATGAGCAGTTCTTC. This codes for CASSSGRPAPNEQFF.